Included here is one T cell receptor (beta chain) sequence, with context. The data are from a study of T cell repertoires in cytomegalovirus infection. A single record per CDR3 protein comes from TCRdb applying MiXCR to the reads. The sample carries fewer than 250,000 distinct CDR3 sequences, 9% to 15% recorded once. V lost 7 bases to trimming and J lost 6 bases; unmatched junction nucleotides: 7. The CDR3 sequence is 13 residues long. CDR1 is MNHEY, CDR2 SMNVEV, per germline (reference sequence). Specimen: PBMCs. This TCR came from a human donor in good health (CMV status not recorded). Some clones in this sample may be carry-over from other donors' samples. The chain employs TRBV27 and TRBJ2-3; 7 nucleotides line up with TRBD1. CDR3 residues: CASKRGQTDTQYF. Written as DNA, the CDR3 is TGTGCCAGCAAAAGGGGGCAGACGGATACGCAGTATTTT.